The rows below give T cell receptor beta chains drawn from one sample of a study of blood T cell repertoires in COVID-19. Using immunoSEQ multiplex PCR, the repertoire was profiled, and TCRdb retains in-frame clones only, with some absent. Of around 160,000 clones detected, around 81% appear once; the ten largest clones hold approximately 12%. Sequencing used peripheral blood. These receptors were taken from a man aged 55 to 70 with active or convalescent COVID-19. Both conserved end residues are part of each CDR3. D genes are given only for firm matches. Clone size is not always given. Where it is, it says once, few, many or a class for expanded clones.

v_call: TRBV5-1; j_call: TRBJ1-1; d_call: .; clone_size: .; cdr3_nt: TGCGCCAGCAGCTTAGGGCGGGGCACTGAAGCTTTCTTT; cdr3_aa: CASSLGRGTEAFF
v_call: TRBV15; j_call: TRBJ2-5; d_call: TRBD1; clone_size: .; cdr3_nt: TGTGCCACCAGCAGAGATCTCCGACAGGGGGCTTATGAGACCCAGTACTTC; cdr3_aa: CATSRDLRQGAYETQYF
v_call: TRBV2; j_call: TRBJ2-5; d_call: TRBD2; clone_size: many; cdr3_nt: TGTGCCAGCAGCCTTATAGCGGGCTTGGAGACCCAGTACTTC; cdr3_aa: CASSLIAGLETQYF
v_call: TRBV19; j_call: TRBJ1-1; d_call: .; clone_size: .; cdr3_nt: TGTGCCAGTACCGCACAGAGGAACACTGAAGCTTTCTTT; cdr3_aa: CASTAQRNTEAFF
v_call: TRBV5-1; j_call: TRBJ2-5; d_call: .; clone_size: .; cdr3_nt: TGCGCCAGCAGCTTGATGACAGGTGGCGAGACCCAGTACTTC; cdr3_aa: CASSLMTGGETQYF
v_call: TRBV28; j_call: TRBJ2-7; d_call: TRBD1; clone_size: .; cdr3_nt: TGTGCCAGCAATCCATCCGGGACAGGCCAGGCCGAGCAGTACTTC; cdr3_aa: CASNPSGTGQAEQYF
v_call: TRBV19; j_call: TRBJ2-1; d_call: TRBD2; clone_size: .; cdr3_nt: TGTGCCAGTAAGCCGGGAGGGGGTCGGAATGAGCAGTTCTTC; cdr3_aa: CASKPGGGRNEQFF
v_call: TRBV18; j_call: TRBJ1-2; d_call: TRBD1; clone_size: .; cdr3_nt: TGTGCCAGCGAACAGGGGGAGAACTATGGCTACACCTTC; cdr3_aa: CASEQGENYGYTF
v_call: TRBV15; j_call: TRBJ1-2; d_call: .; clone_size: .; cdr3_nt: TGTGCCACCAGCAGAGACGGGCGGGCCACATCTAACTATGGCTACACCTTC; cdr3_aa: CATSRDGRATSNYGYTF
v_call: TRBV28; j_call: TRBJ1-3; d_call: .; clone_size: .; cdr3_nt: TGTGCCAGCAGTTTTTCACCGGGTTTCGATGAGCGCGACACCATATATTTT; cdr3_aa: CASSFSPGFDERDTIYF
v_call: TRBV2; j_call: TRBJ2-3; d_call: TRBD1; clone_size: .; cdr3_nt: TGTGCCAGCAGTCCCGACAGGGAGCGGATAGATACGCAGTATTTT; cdr3_aa: CASSPDRERIDTQYF
v_call: TRBV2; j_call: TRBJ2-7; d_call: TRBD2; clone_size: .; cdr3_nt: TGTGCCAGCAGCATACTAGCGGCGGGAGGGCCGGGCGGCGAGCAGTACTTC; cdr3_aa: CASSILAAGGPGGEQYF
v_call: TRBV6-2/TRBV6-3; j_call: TRBJ1-5; d_call: .; clone_size: .; cdr3_nt: TGTGCCAGCAGTTTTCACAGGGATAATCAGCCCCAGCATTTT; cdr3_aa: CASSFHRDNQPQHF
v_call: TRBV5-1; j_call: TRBJ2-3; d_call: TRBD1; clone_size: .; cdr3_nt: TGCGCCAGCAGCGCCTGGACAGGGGGAGATACGCAGTATTTT; cdr3_aa: CASSAWTGGDTQYF
v_call: TRBV5-1; j_call: TRBJ2-7; d_call: TRBD2; clone_size: .; cdr3_nt: TGCGCCAGCAGCTGGGGACTAGCGGGAGACGAGCAGTACTTC; cdr3_aa: CASSWGLAGDEQYF
v_call: TRBV28; j_call: TRBJ1-4; d_call: .; clone_size: .; cdr3_nt: TGTGCCACCAGCCAGGGGCCTACTAATGAAAAACTGTTTTTT; cdr3_aa: CATSQGPTNEKLFF
v_call: TRBV4-3; j_call: TRBJ2-3; d_call: .; clone_size: .; cdr3_nt: TGCGCCAGCAGCCAAGTGGGGACTACAGATACGCAGTATTTT; cdr3_aa: CASSQVGTTDTQYF
v_call: TRBV7-9; j_call: TRBJ2-7; d_call: .; clone_size: .; cdr3_nt: TGTGCCAGCAGCTTCAGGGGAGCGGTCGACGAGCAGTACTTC; cdr3_aa: CASSFRGAVDEQYF
v_call: TRBV7-2; j_call: TRBJ1-1; d_call: .; clone_size: few; cdr3_nt: TGTGCCAGCAGTAACAGTAGGAATCCGAACACTGAAGCTTTCTTT; cdr3_aa: CASSNSRNPNTEAFF
v_call: TRBV7-3; j_call: TRBJ1-1; d_call: TRBD1; clone_size: .; cdr3_nt: TGTGCCAGCAGCCTACAGGGGGGCACTGAAGCTTTCTTT; cdr3_aa: CASSLQGGTEAFF
v_call: TRBV7-3; j_call: TRBJ2-2; d_call: .; clone_size: .; cdr3_nt: TGTGCCAGCAGCCCCTCCGGGGAGACCGGGGAGCTGTTTTTT; cdr3_aa: CASSPSGETGELFF
v_call: TRBV6-5; j_call: TRBJ1-1; d_call: .; clone_size: .; cdr3_nt: TGTGCCAGCAGTTACGGCACACAGGGTAACACTGAAGCTTTCTTT; cdr3_aa: CASSYGTQGNTEAFF
v_call: TRBV30; j_call: TRBJ2-3; d_call: TRBD2; clone_size: .; cdr3_nt: TGTGCCTGGAGTGTTCTGGCGGGAGTTGGAGATACGCAGTATTTT; cdr3_aa: CAWSVLAGVGDTQYF
v_call: TRBV2; j_call: TRBJ1-3; d_call: .; clone_size: few; cdr3_nt: TGTGCCAGCAGAACAGAGTCTGGAAACACCATATATTTT; cdr3_aa: CASRTESGNTIYF
v_call: TRBV18; j_call: TRBJ1-1; d_call: .; clone_size: .; cdr3_nt: TGTGCCAGCTCACTCGGGGGGGACACTGAAGCTTTCTTT; cdr3_aa: CASSLGGDTEAFF
v_call: TRBV5-5; j_call: TRBJ2-7; d_call: .; clone_size: .; cdr3_nt: TGTGCCAGCAGCTTGGTTAGTGAGGGAGAGCAGTACTTC; cdr3_aa: CASSLVSEGEQYF
v_call: TRBV5-8; j_call: TRBJ2-7; d_call: TRBD1; clone_size: many; cdr3_nt: TGTGCCAGCAGCACTCGACAGGGCACGGGGGAGCAGTACTTC; cdr3_aa: CASSTRQGTGEQYF
v_call: TRBV21-1; j_call: TRBJ2-1; d_call: .; clone_size: .; cdr3_nt: TGTGCCAGCAGCAAGATTAGACTAGCGGGAGGGCCTAATGAGCAGTTCTTC; cdr3_aa: CASSKIRLAGGPNEQFF
v_call: TRBV18; j_call: TRBJ1-1; d_call: .; clone_size: once; cdr3_nt: TGTGCCAGCTCACCTACGAGGGAGCTTGAAGCTTTCTTT; cdr3_aa: CASSPTRELEAFF
v_call: TRBV9; j_call: TRBJ2-1; d_call: .; clone_size: few; cdr3_nt: TGTGCCAGCAGCGTGCCGAGCTCCAATGAGCAGTTCTTC; cdr3_aa: CASSVPSSNEQFF
v_call: TRBV12-5; j_call: TRBJ2-3; d_call: TRBD2; clone_size: .; cdr3_nt: TGTGCTAGTGGTTTCGGTTCTCTAGCGGGAACAGATACGCAGTATTTT; cdr3_aa: CASGFGSLAGTDTQYF
v_call: TRBV5-1; j_call: TRBJ2-5; d_call: TRBD1; clone_size: few; cdr3_nt: TGCGCCAGCAACCCGACAGGGGGCCTAGAGACCCAGTACTTC; cdr3_aa: CASNPTGGLETQYF
v_call: TRBV24-1; j_call: TRBJ2-7; d_call: .; clone_size: .; cdr3_nt: TGTGCCACCCTTCCCAGGATAGTCTCCTACGAGCAGTACTTC; cdr3_aa: CATLPRIVSYEQYF
v_call: TRBV7-2; j_call: TRBJ2-5; d_call: TRBD2; clone_size: few; cdr3_nt: TGTGCCAGCAGCTTAGAAGCTAGCGGGAGGGCCCGACCAATGGAGACCCAGTACTTC; cdr3_aa: CASSLEASGRARPMETQYF
v_call: TRBV6-5; j_call: TRBJ1-4; d_call: TRBD1; clone_size: .; cdr3_nt: TGTGCCAGCAGTTACGGGACAGGCGGGGAAAAACTGTTTTTT; cdr3_aa: CASSYGTGGEKLFF
v_call: TRBV23-1; j_call: TRBJ2-7; d_call: .; clone_size: .; cdr3_nt: TGCGCCAGCAGTCAAGTTACAGGGACCCTCTCCTACGAGCAGTACTTC; cdr3_aa: CASSQVTGTLSYEQYF
v_call: TRBV10-3; j_call: TRBJ2-4; d_call: TRBD1; clone_size: .; cdr3_nt: TGTGCCATCAGGGACAGGGCTATCGGCATTCAGTACTTC; cdr3_aa: CAIRDRAIGIQYF
v_call: TRBV19; j_call: TRBJ2-1; d_call: TRBD1; clone_size: .; cdr3_nt: TGTGCCAGTAGTACGGGACAGCCCTCCTACAATGAGCAGTTCTTC; cdr3_aa: CASSTGQPSYNEQFF
v_call: TRBV3-1/TRBV3-2; j_call: TRBJ1-4; d_call: TRBD1; clone_size: .; cdr3_nt: TGTGCCAGCAGCCAGTTACAGGGGGATAATGAAAAACTGTTTTTT; cdr3_aa: CASSQLQGDNEKLFF
v_call: TRBV2; j_call: TRBJ2-2; d_call: .; clone_size: .; cdr3_nt: TGTGCCAGCAGTGATGTGCGCCCGAACACCGGGGAGCTGTTTTTT; cdr3_aa: CASSDVRPNTGELFF
v_call: TRBV28; j_call: TRBJ1-5; d_call: .; clone_size: .; cdr3_nt: TGTGCCAGCAGCGCGGGGGGGGGTGGCTGGCATTTT; cdr3_aa: CASSAGGGGWHF
v_call: TRBV15; j_call: TRBJ2-1; d_call: .; clone_size: .; cdr3_nt: TGTGCCACCAGCAGACCCGGGACTGGTTACAATGAGCAGTTCTTC; cdr3_aa: CATSRPGTGYNEQFF